The entry below describes one T cell receptor beta chain. The time point here: peripheral blood 6 weeks after treatment start. The data were taken from a study of PD-L1 blockade in urothelial cancer. PCRs were each spiked with synthetic TCR analog templates. Profiled with immunoSEQ multiplex PCR; TCRdb holds only in-frame clones, not every one. This sample has some 39,000 clones, with approximately 85% found just once. This CDR3 region has 16 residues. Germline V gene sequence: CDR1 ENHRY, CDR2 SYGVKD. The germline V and J ends were trimmed by 4 bases and 1 base, with 16 bases remaining between them. This TCR was sampled from a man aged 65 to 85 with urothelial cancer. The chain employs TRBV10-3 and TRBJ1-2; TRBD1 might be the D (6 bases). The material sequenced was PBMCs, taken around atezolizumab (anti-PD-L1) treatment. CDR3 DNA: TGTGCCATCAGTGCGGGGGGCCGGGACGGTAACTATGGCTACACCTTC. Translation: CAISAGGRDGNYGYTF.